These T cell receptor beta chains were read from a single sample in a study of T and B cells in COVID-19 patients. TCRdb independently ran MiXCR on the multiplex PCR reads; one entry per CDR3 protein. The data hold under 20,000 distinct CDR3 sequences, with roughly 29% observed a single time. Sequences were obtained from blood. Receptors were obtained from a human donor who had recovered from COVID-19. Each CDR3 is given with its conserved first and last residue. Some rows have no size entry. The others give once, few or many, or a class for an expanded clone.

cdr3_aa j_call v_call clone_size
CASRGLAGSTDTQYF TRBJ2-3 TRBV4-3 once
CASSLIASGSVWDTGELFF TRBJ2-2 TRBV11-2 -
CASRQMSGTGYEQYF TRBJ2-7 TRBV6-5 medium-sized
CASSLGTGVNQPQHF TRBJ1-5 TRBV27 -
CSVWGEFGTDTQYF TRBJ2-3 TRBV29-1 few
CASSTGQVAYEQYF TRBJ2-7 TRBV18 many
CASSLFPSGGASLHYEQYF TRBJ2-7 TRBV5-6 -
CASIPSSNYGYTF TRBJ1-2 TRBV6-1 -
CASSQDGGAYEQYF TRBJ2-7 TRBV4-3 -
CASSQGLAPSDTQYF TRBJ2-3 TRBV14 -
CASSRTGAYEQYF TRBJ2-7 TRBV6-6 medium-sized
CSAPPGAGRSNTQYF TRBJ2-3 TRBV20-1 once
CASSPDTKNTEAFF TRBJ1-1 TRBV18 -
CSARLPSGGNNEQFF TRBJ2-1 TRBV20-1 once
CASSSSGTSGTGELFF TRBJ2-2 TRBV28 -
CASSMGLYNEQFF TRBJ2-1 TRBV19 medium-sized
CASSPDYYTDTQYF TRBJ2-3 TRBV12-3/TRBV12-4 few
CASSSNTGELFF TRBJ2-2 TRBV6-2/TRBV6-3 many
CAISQFGGSGANVLTF TRBJ2-6 TRBV7-9 -
CASSPVGQGKNTQYF TRBJ2-3 TRBV18 many
CASSLGLAGTDTQYF TRBJ2-3 TRBV5-1 -
CASWVGADTQYF TRBJ2-3 TRBV27 many
CASRQGLNTGELFF TRBJ2-2 TRBV7-6 few
CASSRQQGSYNEQFF TRBJ2-1 TRBV11-2 -
CASSLQRRGELFF TRBJ1-4 TRBV14 -
CAIGSGMIQETQYF TRBJ2-5 TRBV6-5 few
CSARDYKQTAETQYF TRBJ2-5 TRBV20-1 -
CASSSFYGGYTF TRBJ1-2 TRBV6-6 few
CASSRDRGLSYEQYF TRBJ2-7 TRBV19 many
CASSLVGAEGRDEQFF TRBJ2-1 TRBV5-1 few
CASSTFSGAGNQPQHF TRBJ1-5 TRBV19 medium-sized
CAWARGPSYNEQFF TRBJ2-1 TRBV30 medium-sized
CATSDPGLASDTQYF TRBJ2-3 TRBV24-1 many
CAVGLAFF TRBJ1-1 TRBV7-2 -
CAWSQLWDRVNEQYF TRBJ2-7 TRBV30 few
CAWSVQAGRETQYF TRBJ2-5 TRBV30 many
CASKPGQGTNEQYF TRBJ2-7 TRBV19 -
CAGGRDPSYNEQFF TRBJ2-1 TRBV6-2/TRBV6-3 few
CASSLGLSRGTEAFF TRBJ1-1 TRBV11-1 -
CATSPRTGNNSPLHF TRBJ1-6 TRBV15 many
CAISESTGGDTQYF TRBJ2-3 TRBV10-3 -
CASSLKQQAGQYF TRBJ2-7 TRBV12-3/TRBV12-4 many
CSARSPGTGNEQYF TRBJ2-7 TRBV20-1 once
CASSPAGPGEDTQYF TRBJ2-3 TRBV5-4 few
CASSIEGRPPYGYTF TRBJ1-2 TRBV19 few